The present T cell receptor beta chain was sequenced within a study of T cells in Graves' hyperthyroidism and ophthalmopathy. General study findings and limits: Within blood appeared most thyroid clonotypes that had expanded above 0.001.

PBMCs were collected from an approximately 10 ml volume of fresh peripheral blood. Amplification targeted TCR beta CDR3 regions from RNA transcripts. Using the HTBI primer set, a first-round RT-PCR was run on the TCR CDR3. From the multiplex PCR reads, TCRdb called clonotypes with MiXCR, one entry per CDR3 protein. Here the sample spans hundreds of thousands of distinct CDR3 sequences, roughly 14% being singletons. The CDR3 is 14 residues long. V dropped 3 bases and J dropped 6; count of bases not matched to a gene: 9. Germline-derived CDR1 and CDR2 are DFQATT and SNEGSKA (reference sequence). This clonotype has at least ten counts. Antigen specificity is unknown.

V and J are TRBV20-1 and TRBJ2-3; TRBD1 matches 7 bases. The sequence derives from a young man with Graves' ophthalmopathy. The specimen sequenced was blood. For the CDR3, the DNA is TGCAGTGCTAGGTCGGGACAGACCCACGATACGCAGTATTTT. Translation gives CSARSGQTHDTQYF.